Listed below are T cell receptor beta chains from one sample, sequenced in a study of T cells after yellow fever vaccination. MiXCR, applied by TCRdb to the 5' RACE reads, yields one record per CDR3 protein. The sample consists of roughly 120,000 distinct CDR3 sequences, 7.4% of them appearing once. Material: CD4+ T cells sorted from PBMCs, obtained around 10 days after the first yellow fever vaccination. These receptor sequences come from a man in his late teens or twenties who received the YFV17D yellow fever vaccine. The CDR3 runs from the conserved cysteine through the conserved F or W. A D gene is named only where the DNA matches it firmly. Expanded clones are given a class, and other clones once, few, many or no size at all.

clone size: many; J gene: TRBJ2-3; V gene: TRBV4-2; D gene: TRBD1; CDR3 DNA: TGTGCCAGCAGCCAAGATCCGGCAGGGGGTGATACGCAGTATTTT; CDR3 protein: CASSQDPAGGDTQYF
clone size: few; J gene: TRBJ2-1; V gene: TRBV28; D gene: .; CDR3 DNA: TGTGCCAGCAGCGTAGTTTGGGGGAATGAGCAGTTCTTC; CDR3 protein: CASSVVWGNEQFF
clone size: many; J gene: TRBJ2-5; V gene: TRBV5-1; D gene: .; CDR3 DNA: TGCGCCAGCAGCTTGGGGACAGTCCAAGAGACCCAGTACTTC; CDR3 protein: CASSLGTVQETQYF
clone size: many; J gene: TRBJ2-6; V gene: TRBV6-2/TRBV6-3; D gene: .; CDR3 DNA: TGTGCCAGCAGAGGGGGGCAGCCACCCTCTGGGGCCAACGTCCTGACTTTC; CDR3 protein: CASRGGQPPSGANVLTF
clone size: many; J gene: TRBJ2-3; V gene: TRBV5-1; D gene: .; CDR3 DNA: TGCGCCAGCAGCCTTATCTCTTCTAGCACAGATACGCAGTATTTT; CDR3 protein: CASSLISSSTDTQYF
clone size: many; J gene: TRBJ2-3; V gene: TRBV5-1; D gene: TRBD1; CDR3 DNA: TGCGCCAGCAGCCGGCAGGGGGTTACAGATACGCAGTATTTT; CDR3 protein: CASSRQGVTDTQYF
clone size: many; J gene: TRBJ1-5; V gene: TRBV28; D gene: TRBD1; CDR3 DNA: TGTGCCAGCAGGACGATATCACAGGGGGACAATCAGCCCCAGCATTTT; CDR3 protein: CASRTISQGDNQPQHF
clone size: .; J gene: TRBJ2-5; V gene: TRBV20-1; D gene: TRBD1; CDR3 DNA: TGCAGTGCTTTGGACAGGGTAGAACGAGAGACCCAGTACTTC; CDR3 protein: CSALDRVERETQYF
clone size: many; J gene: TRBJ1-1; V gene: TRBV5-1; D gene: TRBD1; CDR3 DNA: TGCGCCAGCAGCTGGGGGGCAGGGGGCACTGAAGCTTTCTTT; CDR3 protein: CASSWGAGGTEAFF
clone size: many; J gene: TRBJ2-7; V gene: TRBV12-3/TRBV12-4; D gene: TRBD2; CDR3 DNA: TGTGCCAGCGGAGCGGGGGGGCCGCTCGAGCAGTACTTC; CDR3 protein: CASGAGGPLEQYF
clone size: many; J gene: TRBJ2-3; V gene: TRBV5-1; D gene: .; CDR3 DNA: TGCGCCAGCAGCTCGGGACCAGGGAGCACAGATACGCAGTATTTT; CDR3 protein: CASSSGPGSTDTQYF
clone size: few; J gene: TRBJ2-6; V gene: TRBV5-1; D gene: .; CDR3 DNA: TGCGCCAGCAGCACGGAGGGGTCTGGTGGGGCCAACGTCCTGACTTTC; CDR3 protein: CASSTEGSGGANVLTF
clone size: many; J gene: TRBJ1-1; V gene: TRBV7-2; D gene: .; CDR3 DNA: TGTGCCAGCAGCTTATTAATCCGAGCAGCTGAAGCTTTCTTT; CDR3 protein: CASSLLIRAAEAFF
clone size: .; J gene: TRBJ2-2; V gene: TRBV3-1; D gene: .; CDR3 DNA: TGTGCCAGCTGCCAAGGTTACTCGGGGGCGCGGACCGGGGAGCTGTTTTTT; CDR3 protein: CASCQGYSGARTGELFF
clone size: many; J gene: TRBJ2-7; V gene: TRBV12-3/TRBV12-4; D gene: .; CDR3 DNA: TGTGCCAGCAGCCCTAGTGGGACCTACGAGCAGTACTTC; CDR3 protein: CASSPSGTYEQYF
clone size: many; J gene: TRBJ1-5; V gene: TRBV28; D gene: .; CDR3 DNA: TGTGCCAGCAGTGACCCTCGGGCAGCTAATGGCAATCAGCCCCAGCATTTT; CDR3 protein: CASSDPRAANGNQPQHF
clone size: many; J gene: TRBJ1-6; V gene: TRBV20-1; D gene: TRBD1; CDR3 DNA: TGCAGTGCTAGACACAGGGGGCATTCACCCCTCCACTTT; CDR3 protein: CSARHRGHSPLHF
clone size: many; J gene: TRBJ2-3; V gene: TRBV12-3/TRBV12-4; D gene: TRBD2; CDR3 DNA: TGTGCCAGCAGTTTTAACGGCGGGGGTTTAGATACGCAGTATTTT; CDR3 protein: CASSFNGGGLDTQYF
clone size: many; J gene: TRBJ2-5; V gene: TRBV6-1; D gene: .; CDR3 DNA: TGTGCCACCAGGGGAACAGGGTACGAGACCCAGTACTTC; CDR3 protein: CATRGTGYETQYF
clone size: many; J gene: TRBJ2-5; V gene: TRBV7-2; D gene: .; CDR3 DNA: TGTGCCAGCAGCCGCTGGGGCAGACAAGAGACCCAGTACTTC; CDR3 protein: CASSRWGRQETQYF
clone size: .; J gene: TRBJ1-2; V gene: TRBV12-3/TRBV12-4; D gene: TRBD1; CDR3 DNA: TGTGCCAGCAGTTTCAGGGGGGTTTATGGCTACACCTTC; CDR3 protein: CASSFRGVYGYTF
clone size: many; J gene: TRBJ2-3; V gene: TRBV7-2; D gene: .; CDR3 DNA: TGTGCCAGCAGCTTAGGCTTCATATTGCGGGGTTTGGGAGATACGCAGTATTTT; CDR3 protein: CASSLGFILRGLGDTQYF
clone size: many; J gene: TRBJ2-6; V gene: TRBV9; D gene: .; CDR3 DNA: TGTGCCAGCAGCGTAGGGGGAACTGGGGCCAACGTCCTGACTTTC; CDR3 protein: CASSVGGTGANVLTF
clone size: many; J gene: TRBJ2-1; V gene: TRBV25-1; D gene: .; CDR3 DNA: TGTGCCAGCAGTGAATATTTGACCCCGGGGAACTCCTACAATGAGCAGTTCTTC; CDR3 protein: CASSEYLTPGNSYNEQFF
clone size: many; J gene: TRBJ2-5; V gene: TRBV15; D gene: TRBD2; CDR3 DNA: TGTGCCACCAGCAGAGATCTAGCGGGGGAGACCCAGTACTTC; CDR3 protein: CATSRDLAGETQYF
clone size: many; J gene: TRBJ2-1; V gene: TRBV7-9; D gene: .; CDR3 DNA: TGTGCCAGCAGCTTAGCGAGTCGGAACAATGAGCAGTTCTTC; CDR3 protein: CASSLASRNNEQFF
clone size: many; J gene: TRBJ1-3; V gene: TRBV28; D gene: .; CDR3 DNA: TGTGCCAGCAGTTTATCCTCAGCTGGAAACACCATATATTTT; CDR3 protein: CASSLSSAGNTIYF
clone size: many; J gene: TRBJ1-1; V gene: TRBV5-1; D gene: TRBD1; CDR3 DNA: TGCGCCAGCAAAACTGACAGGGCTTCGTCTGAAGCTTTCTTT; CDR3 protein: CASKTDRASSEAFF
clone size: many; J gene: TRBJ2-3; V gene: TRBV7-2; D gene: .; CDR3 DNA: TGTGCCAGCAGCCTAGGAGCCGGGGCGGTCGTTGTAGATACGCAGTATTTT; CDR3 protein: CASSLGAGAVVVDTQYF
clone size: many; J gene: TRBJ2-7; V gene: TRBV18; D gene: .; CDR3 DNA: TGTGCCAGCTCACCAACGGGTAAACCCTCCTACGAGCAGTACTTC; CDR3 protein: CASSPTGKPSYEQYF
clone size: many; J gene: TRBJ2-1; V gene: TRBV6-2/TRBV6-3; D gene: TRBD2; CDR3 DNA: TGTGCCAGCAGTAAGGGACTAGCGGGGCCGGAAAGCTCCTACAATGAGCAGTTCTTC; CDR3 protein: CASSKGLAGPESSYNEQFF
clone size: many; J gene: TRBJ1-1; V gene: TRBV4-3; D gene: .; CDR3 DNA: TGCGCCAGCAGCTCGCGGGACGGGAGGGGGACTGAAGCTTTCTTT; CDR3 protein: CASSSRDGRGTEAFF
clone size: many; J gene: TRBJ2-2; V gene: TRBV5-1; D gene: .; CDR3 DNA: TGCGCCAGCAGCGAGCTCGGGGCCGGGGAGCTGTTTTTT; CDR3 protein: CASSELGAGELFF
clone size: many; J gene: TRBJ2-5; V gene: TRBV21-1; D gene: .; CDR3 DNA: TGTGCCAGCAGCACTGTCGTGCCAGTTAAAGAGACCCAGTACTTC; CDR3 protein: CASSTVVPVKETQYF
clone size: many; J gene: TRBJ2-3; V gene: TRBV5-1; D gene: .; CDR3 DNA: TGCGCCAGCAGCTTGGACACGGGGGCGAGGACAGATACGCAGTATTTT; CDR3 protein: CASSLDTGARTDTQYF
clone size: .; J gene: TRBJ1-1; V gene: TRBV19; D gene: TRBD1; CDR3 DNA: TGTGCCAGTAGTAACCGTCCCGGGACAGGGCCCACTGAAGCTTTCTTT; CDR3 protein: CASSNRPGTGPTEAFF
clone size: many; J gene: TRBJ1-1; V gene: TRBV6-5; D gene: .; CDR3 DNA: TGTGCCAGCAGTTACTCGAAGAGGGGAAGTACTGAAGCTTTCTTT; CDR3 protein: CASSYSKRGSTEAFF
clone size: many; J gene: TRBJ2-3; V gene: TRBV4-3; D gene: .; CDR3 DNA: TGCGCCAGCAGCCAAGGGGTCTATAGCACAGATACGCAGTATTTT; CDR3 protein: CASSQGVYSTDTQYF
clone size: .; J gene: TRBJ2-3; V gene: TRBV5-4; D gene: TRBD2; CDR3 DNA: TGTGCCAGCAGCCAGGAGCGGGGGAACACAGATACGCAGTATTTT; CDR3 protein: CASSQERGNTDTQYF
clone size: many; J gene: TRBJ2-4; V gene: TRBV12-3/TRBV12-4; D gene: TRBD1; CDR3 DNA: TGTGCCAGCAGTTTTCGACAGGGGAGAGCCAAAAACATTCAGTACTTC; CDR3 protein: CASSFRQGRAKNIQYF
clone size: many; J gene: TRBJ2-1; V gene: TRBV20-1; D gene: .; CDR3 DNA: TGCAGTGCTAGACTAGCGTTATACAATGAGCAGTTCTTC; CDR3 protein: CSARLALYNEQFF
clone size: many; J gene: TRBJ2-5; V gene: TRBV7-2; D gene: TRBD2; CDR3 DNA: TGTGCCAGCAGCTTAACGGGGGGAGAGACCCAGTACTTC; CDR3 protein: CASSLTGGETQYF
clone size: many; J gene: TRBJ2-3; V gene: TRBV10-3; D gene: .; CDR3 DNA: TGTGCCATCAGTGAGCCCGGAGGGGCGTATACGCAGTATTTT; CDR3 protein: CAISEPGGAYTQYF
clone size: many; J gene: TRBJ1-5; V gene: TRBV7-8; D gene: .; CDR3 DNA: TGTGCCAGCAGCGTAGGCGTCGGGCAGCCCCAGCATTTT; CDR3 protein: CASSVGVGQPQHF
clone size: many; J gene: TRBJ2-2; V gene: TRBV5-1; D gene: .; CDR3 DNA: TGCGCCAGCAGCTCTGACAACACCGGGGAGCTGTTTTTT; CDR3 protein: CASSSDNTGELFF